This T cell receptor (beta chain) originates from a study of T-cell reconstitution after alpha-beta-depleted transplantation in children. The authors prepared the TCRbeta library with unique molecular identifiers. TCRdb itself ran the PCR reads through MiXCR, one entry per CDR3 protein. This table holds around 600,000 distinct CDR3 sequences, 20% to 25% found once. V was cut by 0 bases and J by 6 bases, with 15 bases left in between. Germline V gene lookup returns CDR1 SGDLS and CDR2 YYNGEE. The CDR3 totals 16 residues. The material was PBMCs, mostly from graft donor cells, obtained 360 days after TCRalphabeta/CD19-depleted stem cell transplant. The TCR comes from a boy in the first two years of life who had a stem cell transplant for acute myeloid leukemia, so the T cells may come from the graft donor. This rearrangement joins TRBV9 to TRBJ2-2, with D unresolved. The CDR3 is CASSVAGVGLAGELFF. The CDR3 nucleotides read TGTGCCAGCAGCGTAGCTGGGGTTGGCCTCGCCGGGGAGCTGTTTTTT. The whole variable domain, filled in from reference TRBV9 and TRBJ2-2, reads DSGVTQTPKHLITATGQRVTLRCSPRSGDLSVYWYQQSLDQGLQFLIQYYNGEERAKGNILERFSAQQFPDLHSELNLSSLELGDSALYFCASSVAGVGLAGELFFGEGSRLTVL.